The clone carrying this TCR beta chain has just a few counts. The antigen remains undetermined. The TCR alpha and TCR beta cDNA libraries, bearing sample barcodes and UMIs, were generated by 5'RACE using constant-segment primers. One entry per CDR3 protein, called by TCRdb with MiXCR from the 5' RACE reads. The table lists some 440,000 distinct CDR3 sequences, around 27% of them singletons. Germline lookup yields CDR1 SGHRS and CDR2 YFSETQ. This CDR3 comprises 15 residues. V lost 2 bases and J 7 bases, leaving 18 bases between the germline ends. The source of the sample is a study of T-cell memory formation after mild COVID-19. Study-wide findings and caveats: In pre-infection memory, a portion of responding clones appeared, which suggested that cross-reactive memory joined.

V gene TRBV5-1 combines with J gene TRBJ1-1; possibly TRBD1 for D (5 bases). The material sequenced was PBMCs or a T cell subset sorted from them (not recorded which). This TCR came from an adult woman who had mild COVID-19 (a few samples of this study predate the infection). Cell type and time point are not known. DNA for the CDR3: TGCGCCAGCAGCTTTCAGGCAACGGGGCAGAATGAAGCTTTCTTT. Encoded protein: CASSFQATGQNEAFF.